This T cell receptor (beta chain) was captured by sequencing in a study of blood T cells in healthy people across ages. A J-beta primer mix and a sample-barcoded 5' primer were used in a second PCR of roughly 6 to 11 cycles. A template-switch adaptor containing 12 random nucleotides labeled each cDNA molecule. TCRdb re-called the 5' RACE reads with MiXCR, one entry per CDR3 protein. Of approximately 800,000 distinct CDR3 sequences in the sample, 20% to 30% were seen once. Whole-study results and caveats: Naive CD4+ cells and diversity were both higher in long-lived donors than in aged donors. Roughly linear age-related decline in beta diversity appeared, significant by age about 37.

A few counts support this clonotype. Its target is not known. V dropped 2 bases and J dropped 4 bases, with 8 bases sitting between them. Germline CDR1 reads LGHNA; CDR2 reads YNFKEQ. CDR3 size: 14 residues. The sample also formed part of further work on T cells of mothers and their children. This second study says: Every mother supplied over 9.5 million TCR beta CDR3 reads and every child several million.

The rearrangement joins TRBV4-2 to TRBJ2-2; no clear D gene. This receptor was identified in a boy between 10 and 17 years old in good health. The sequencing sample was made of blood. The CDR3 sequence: CASSQKLGTGELFF. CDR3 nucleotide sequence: TGTGCCAGCAGCCAAAAACTCGGCACCGGGGAGCTGTTTTTT.